Below, one T cell receptor (beta chain) is given with its context. Germline-derived CDR1 and CDR2 are MNHEY and SVGAGI. V lost 0 bases and J lost 7, with 7 bases in between. The CDR3 has 13 residues. The data were taken from a study of shared clonotypes between healthy human individuals. Sequencing was at deep level. Using immunoSEQ multiplex PCR, the repertoire was profiled, and TCRdb retains in-frame clones only, with some absent. The sample yields 550,000 to 600,000 clones, roughly four fifths seen once. Healthy HIV-negative adults with no recent acute infections or vaccinations were recruited as donors.

The V and J genes are TRBV6-5 and TRBJ2-1; D gene uncertain. Sequenced material: PBMCs. The TCR originated in a woman aged 40 to 49 in good health. Some clones in this sample may be carry-over from other donors' samples. The DNA of the CDR3 is TGTGCCAGCAGTTACTCACACAAGAATGAGCAGTTCTTC. It yields the protein CASSYSHKNEQFF.